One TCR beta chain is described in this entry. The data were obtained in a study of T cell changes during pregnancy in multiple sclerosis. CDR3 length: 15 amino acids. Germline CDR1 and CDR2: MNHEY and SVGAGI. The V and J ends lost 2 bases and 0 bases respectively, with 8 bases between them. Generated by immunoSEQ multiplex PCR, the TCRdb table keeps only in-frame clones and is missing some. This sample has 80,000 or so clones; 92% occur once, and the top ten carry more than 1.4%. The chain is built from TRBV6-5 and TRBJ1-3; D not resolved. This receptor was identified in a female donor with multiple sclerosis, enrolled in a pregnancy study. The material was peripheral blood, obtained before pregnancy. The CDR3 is CASSYKMYSGNTIYF. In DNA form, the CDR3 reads TGTGCCAGCAGTTACAAAATGTACTCTGGAAACACCATATATTTT.